This T cell receptor (beta chain) was identified during a study of T cells in Graves' hyperthyroidism and ophthalmopathy. Many counts were recorded for this clonotype. Its specificity is not known. Findings and limits, study-wide: Appearing also in blood were most of the thyroid clonotypes expanded above 0.001. Classification by a 13 V-J model distinguished ophthalmopathy from stable hyperthyroidism.

Trimming took 5 bases from V and 7 from J, leaving 12 bases between them. The CDR3 extends over 12 amino acids. Germline V gives CDR1 DFQATT, CDR2 SNEGSKA (reference sequence). Pregnant or lactating patients were excluded, as were those with uncontrolled infection or other autoimmune disease. In making diagnoses, clinical symptoms, serum thyroxine and TRAb, thyroid ultrasound and orbital computed tomography were all used. TCR beta CDR3 regions were amplified from RNA transcripts. An initial round of RT-PCR targeting the TCR CDR3 relied on the HTBI primer set. Via MiXCR, TCRdb re-called the multiplex PCR reads, giving one row per CDR3 protein. The sample lists 550,000 to 700,000 distinct CDR3 sequences; about 43% were seen once.

V and J are TRBV20-1 and TRBJ1-5; D is undetermined. The sequenced material came from peripheral blood or thyroid tissue (not recorded which). The source of this sequence is an adult woman with Graves' disease, either hyperthyroidism or ophthalmopathy (not recorded which). The CDR3 bases are TGCAGTGCTGGGAGAGTAGGGCAGCCCCAGCATTTT. Encoded protein: CSAGRVGQPQHF.